This T cell receptor (beta chain) was found in a study of blood T cell repertoires in COVID-19 (dated by TCRdb to the early 2020s). Regarding the research as a whole: Samples from collaborators originated in the United States, Italy and Spain and spanned both the acute and convalescent phases of COVID-19. Samples were obtained from the ongoing ImmuneRACE study (first 160 participants) and from 1,254 subjects provided by 6 global collaborators. The dataset comprised deeply sampled blood TCRbeta repertoires from subjects exposed to, actively infected with, or recovered from COVID-19. HLA class I and class II types, where available, came from metadata supplied by the sample provider rather than from assay-based typing. The repertoires were released in a freely available public database intended as a resource for research on the immune response to SARS-CoV-2. The prospective study material was composed of cDNA or gDNA derived from T cells, B-cell-depleted T cells, or PBMCs. Nearly every sample came with metadata listing a de-identified subject ID, COVID-19 status, age in years and sex. Paper-wide results and their limitations: The quantity of clinical and demographic metadata differed by source and by participant and was supplied without curation.

As for this clone: No cognate antigen has been identified for it. Within one base of it there is no much larger clone, and no base qualities were kept.

Whole blood was collected in K2EDTA tubes by collaborating institutions according to the institutions' own protocols. For TCRbeta analysis, collaborator samples were shipped as frozen whole blood, as isolated PBMCs, or as DNA extracted from either sample type. TCRbeta CDR3 regions were amplified from genomic DNA by means of the immunoSEQ Assay, a bias-controlled multiplex PCR. Concerning the study's data processing: The number of nucleated cells in each sample was estimated by amplification of reference gene primers within the assay. Sequence reads were collapsed and filtered to measure the absolute abundance of every unique TCRbeta CDR3 rearrangement. For each sample, productive Simpson clonality was calculated by taking the square root of Simpson's diversity index across productive rearrangements. TCRdb holds this immuneACCESS table with in-frame rearrangements only. Some clones are missing; in checked studies, unresolved V genes explain under half, and the rest has no known cause. Clone size and V and J calls were adopted from that table, with D and trimming inferred from the DNA. The sample includes 150,000 to 200,000 clones, with roughly 80% observed a single time. The ten largest clones add up to roughly 5.1% of the sample.

For this chain, trimming is 2 bases at the V end and 4 bases at the J end, and the number of junction bases without a gene match is 11. In the germline V gene, CDR1 corresponds to SGHTA and CDR2 to FQGNSA. The CDR3 starts with the cysteine, ends with the phenylalanine, and has 17 residues. Solely the CDR3 DNA is kept, with 51 bases framed from the first base. The sequencing input was peripheral blood. This clonotype was obtained from a woman in her 30s with acute or convalescent COVID-19. The receptor chain draws on TRBV7-2 and TRBJ1-2; 9 central nucleotides agree with TRBD1. CDR3 reads: CASSLSFVGTGTYGYTF. Here is the DNA: TGTGCCAGCAGCTTAAGCTTTGTGGGGACAGGGACCTATGGCTACACCTTC.